What follows is one T cell receptor beta chain and its context. Its specificity is not known. The source of the sample is a study of post-analysis software for immune sequencing data. Unique molecular identifiers were present in the TCR beta cDNA libraries. A single record per CDR3 protein comes from TCRdb applying MiXCR to the PCR reads. Of about 760,000 distinct CDR3 sequences in the sample, around 27% were seen once. Points from the study as a whole: Samples prepared in the same batch strongly co-clustered by F measure. With TRBV5-6, TRBV5-1 and TRBV20-1 included, five TRBV segments were more frequent in patients than in controls.

Trimming shortened V by 4 bases and J by 0 bases, and 10 bases separated the two germline ends. Per the germline V gene, CDR1 is SGHRS and CDR2 is YFSETQ. The CDR3 totals 15 residues. This clonotype was sampled from a girl aged 10 to 17 with multiple sclerosis. Sequenced sample: blood. The chain joins TRBV5-1 to TRBJ1-4; D not resolved. CDR3 bases: TGCGCCAGCAGCCCCGAGGTTGCAACTAATGAAAAACTGTTTTTT. Its protein is CASSPEVATNEKLFF.